This TCR beta chain stems from a study of T cell responses to AZD1222 COVID-19 vaccine. The table came from immunoSEQ multiplex PCR; TCRdb's copy has only in-frame clones and leaves some out. The sample contains approximately 190,000 clones, around 92% of which appear only once. Study observations and caveats: Clonal diversity was possibly underestimated, and white British individuals and females predominated among donors. Breadth and depth of Spike-specific TCRs rose after two AZD1222 doses. Dominant at 160-218 and 743-854, vaccine-associated CD4 TCRs also spanned spike.

In the case of this clone: Its antigen is as yet unknown.

There are 13 residues in the CDR3. Germline CDR1 KGHSH, CDR2 LQKENI. Between the trimmed V and J ends, which lost 2 bases and 7 bases, there was a span of 9 bases. The sample was peripheral blood, taken on day 0 of AZD1222 vaccination. This rearrangement joins TRBV18 to TRBJ1-5, with D possibly being TRBD1 (5 bases). This receptor was taken from an adult in good health. CDR3 sequence reads: CASSPSRGQPQHF. The CDR3 nucleotides are TGTGCCAGCTCACCAAGCCGGGGGCAGCCCCAGCATTTT. Supplemented by reference TRBV18 and TRBJ1-5, the full variable domain reads NAGVMQNPRHLVRRRGQEARLRCSPMKGHSHVYWYRQLPEEGLKFMVYLQKENIIDESGMPKERFSAEFPKEGPSILRIQQVVRGDSAAYFCASSPSRGQPQHFGDGTRLSIL.